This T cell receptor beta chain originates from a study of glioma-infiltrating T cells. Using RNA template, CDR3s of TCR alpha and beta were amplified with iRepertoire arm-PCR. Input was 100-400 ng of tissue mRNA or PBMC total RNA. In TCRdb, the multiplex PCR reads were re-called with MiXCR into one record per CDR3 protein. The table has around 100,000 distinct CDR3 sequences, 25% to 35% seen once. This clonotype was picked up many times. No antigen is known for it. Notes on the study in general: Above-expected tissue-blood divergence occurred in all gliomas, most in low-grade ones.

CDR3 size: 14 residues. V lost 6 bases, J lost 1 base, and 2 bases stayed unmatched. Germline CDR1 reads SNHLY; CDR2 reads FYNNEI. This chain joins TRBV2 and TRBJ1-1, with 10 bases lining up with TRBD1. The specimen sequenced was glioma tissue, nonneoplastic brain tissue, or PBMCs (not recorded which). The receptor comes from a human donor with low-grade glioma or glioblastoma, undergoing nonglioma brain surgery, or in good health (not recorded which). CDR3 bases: TGTGCCAGCAGAGGGACAGGGGCGAACACTGAAGCTTTCTTT. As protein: CASRGTGANTEAFF.